The sequence of this TCR beta chain was determined in a study of identical twins (TCRdb year 2016). With respect to the entire study: The study deep-sequenced TCR alpha and beta repertoires from monozygotic twins, unrelated adults of various ages and cord blood to test whether fetal clonotypes persist. To rule out contamination, the twin experiments were replicated at different times with different library preparation protocols. Summary of the overall study and its limitations: Out-of-frame TCR alpha sharing in monozygotic twins was systematically underestimated by recombination models, whereas sharing between unrelated individuals was in agreement with the recombination models. Invariant T cells such as MAIT and iNKT could partly confound zero-insertion analyses, although diverse VJ usage argued against such confounding for most clonotypes. The excess sharing between twins in beta out-of-frame sequences was weaker because fewer shared sequences reduced the signal-to-noise ratio. Abundant cord blood beta clonotypes carried fewer insertions; young adult naive repertoires showed a weaker similar trend, while memory repertoires showed none. Compared with coincidental sharing between unrelated individuals, an excess of low generation-probability sequences was observed among out-of-frame TCR alpha sequences shared between twins. Because the same donors could not be followed over many years, the conclusions relied on cross-sectional statistical analysis.

At the junction V is shortened by 4 bases and J by 1 base, with 16 bases in between. The CDR3 starts with the cysteine, ends with the phenylalanine, and has 16 residues. CDR3 DNA only is kept here, 48 bases in frame from base 1. As encoded in the germline V gene, CDR1 is SGHNT while CDR2 is YENEEA. Every donor in the study was a healthy Caucasian. The twin cohort comprised three pairs of female monozygotic twins, all aged roughly 18 to 30 years. Positive isolation kits from Invitrogen were used to isolate the CD4+ and CD8+ T cell populations. This clonotype was observed a handful of times. Its antigen is still unknown. The input lacks base qualities; no much larger clone sits a single base away. Libraries were built with 5' RACE. Instrument on record: Illumina HiSeq 2000. A universal primer binding site was introduced by template switching, and a unique molecular identifier was present in the final cDNA, enabling accurate counting of TCR cDNA molecules. Specific primers in the conserved constant-segment region were used to synthesize first-strand cDNA for TCR alpha and beta chains. Each cDNA library was double barcoded, with a SMART-Mk sample barcode plus Illumina barcodes, to control for contamination. Two successive PCR steps introduced TruSeq adapter sequences along with Illumina sample barcodes. The TCR alpha and beta cDNA libraries were sequenced on the Illumina HiSeq platform using custom primers. On the study's bioinformatics: MiGEC was used to process raw reads and extract unique molecular identifiers, and MiXCR was used to find CDR3 positions. Recombination models were inferred per individual with the repgenHMM and IGoR tools using an EM algorithm. Shared clonotypes were analyzed with the tcR package in R, and sharing was normalized by the product of cloneset sizes. To study raw recombination without the effects of thymic and clonal selection, out-of-frame nonproductive sequences were analyzed. The public reads were quality trimmed at Q25 with fastp and then assembled into clones with MiXCR by TCRdb, keeping productive beta chains. Rows are combined by CDR3 protein, so each entry shows the most common genes and DNA. The V and J calls shown here were made by TCRdb, not taken from the authors' results. The table for this sample lists hundreds of thousands of distinct CDR3 sequences; 20% to 25% of them were counted only once. The ten largest clones take up around 0.47% of the sample.

These data also formed part of another study, on yellow fever vaccine responses in identical twins. That second publication adds: The T cell response to vaccination in identical twins was reported by the authors to appear partly convergent and partly personalized. Focusing on identical twins, the study followed the T cell clones that responded to the vaccine, and did so with precision.

This clonotype originated in a woman aged 18-29 years in good health. The sequenced sample consisted of CD4+ T cells sorted from blood. The chain is encoded by TRBV11-3 joined to TRBJ1-1; the D gene identity is not certain. The DNA sequence follows: TGTGCCAGCAGCTGGGGAGTTGGACGCCCGAACACTGAAGCTTTCTTT. It encodes CASSWGVGRPNTEAFF.